These 7 T cell receptor beta chains were all obtained from the same sample, sequenced in a study of cytomegalovirus exposure and HLA in healthy donors. The PCR was carried out with 60 Vbeta primers and 13 Jbeta primers. Data came from immunoSEQ multiplex PCR; TCRdb stores just in-frame clones and leaves some out. The top ten hold more than 4% of the sample, which has roughly 110,000 clones, more than 65% seen once. Sequencing was carried out using PBMCs. The receptors here all came from a male donor in good health and CMV-seronegative.

V is TRBV10-1 and J is TRBJ2-1; 13 bases map to TRBD2. Trimming removed 4 bases from V and 7 bases from J; junction bases left unmatched: 4. CDR1 is WNHNN and CDR2 is SYGVQD in the germline V gene (reference sequence). The CDR3 runs to 15 residues. CDR3 region: CASSGTSGSPNEQFF. The CDR3 DNA follows: TGCGCCAGCAGTGGGACTAGCGGGAGTCCGAATGAGCAGTTCTTC.

CDR3 DNA sequence: TGTGCCATCAGTGAGAATGTACAGACGAATGAAAAACTGTTTTTT. As protein: CAISENVQTNEKLFF. V gene TRBV10-3 combines with J gene TRBJ1-4, with unresolved D. The CDR3 loop spans 15 amino acids. In germline, CDR1 is ENHRY, CDR2 SYGVKD. V dropped 2 bases and J dropped 5 bases, with 12 bases sitting between them.

The chain employs TRBV5-6 and TRBJ2-7, with 8 bases identical to TRBD1. Trimming removed 5 bases from V and 1 base from J; junction bases left unmatched: 8. From germline, CDR1 is SGHDT and CDR2 YYEEEE. This CDR3 has 15 amino acids. The CDR3 is CASSPVGQGSYEQYF. The CDR3 DNA reads TGTGCCAGCAGTCCGGTTGGACAGGGTTCCTACGAGCAGTACTTC.

The chain is built from TRBV7-3 and TRBJ2-5, with 9 bases that match TRBD2. CDR3 length: 16 amino acids. Germline CDR1 and CDR2: SGHTA and FQGTGA. The V and J ends lost 1 base and 4 bases, in that order; junction bases with no gene match: 7. CDR3 coding DNA: TGTGCCAGCAGCTTAAATGCCCGCGGGGGGGGAGAGACCCAGTACTTC. It yields the protein CASSLNARGGGETQYF.

This chain connects TRBV30 to TRBJ2-5, with 7 nucleotides matching TRBD1. The CDR3 covers 13 residues. The V and J ends lost 8 bases and 1 base, in that order; junction bases with no gene match: 7. The germline CDR1 and CDR2 sequences are GTSNPN and SVGIG (reference sequence). The CDR3: CARDGTAQETQYF. CDR3 nucleotides: TGTGCCCGGGACGGGACAGCCCAAGAGACCCAGTACTTC.

The V gene is TRBV4-1, the J gene TRBJ2-3; weak D call: TRBD1 (5 bases). The CDR3 runs to 18 residues. Trimming took off 0 bases at V and 0 bases at J, with 16 bases between the two ends. Germline CDR1 MGHRA, CDR2 YSYEKL. The CDR3 region is CASSQDPPGQPSTDTQYF. CDR3 bases: TGCGCCAGCAGCCAAGATCCCCCCGGACAACCCAGCACAGATACGCAGTATTTT.

V usage is TRBV9 and J usage is TRBJ1-1, with D unclear. This CDR3 spans 15 amino acids. Germline assignment: CDR1 SGDLS and CDR2 YYNGEE. Trimming took 4 bases from V and 3 from J, leaving 16 bases between them. The CDR3 protein is CASSTHGSRDTEAFF. DNA for the CDR3: TGTGCCAGCAGCACCCATGGGAGTCGGGACACTGAAGCTTTCTTT. The complete variable domain, with remaining parts taken from reference TRBV9 and TRBJ1-1, reads DSGVTQTPKHLITATGQRVTLRCSPRSGDLSVYWYQQSLDQGLQFLIQYYNGEERAKGNILERFSAQQFPDLHSELNLSSLELGDSALYFCASSTHGSRDTEAFFGQGTRLTVV.